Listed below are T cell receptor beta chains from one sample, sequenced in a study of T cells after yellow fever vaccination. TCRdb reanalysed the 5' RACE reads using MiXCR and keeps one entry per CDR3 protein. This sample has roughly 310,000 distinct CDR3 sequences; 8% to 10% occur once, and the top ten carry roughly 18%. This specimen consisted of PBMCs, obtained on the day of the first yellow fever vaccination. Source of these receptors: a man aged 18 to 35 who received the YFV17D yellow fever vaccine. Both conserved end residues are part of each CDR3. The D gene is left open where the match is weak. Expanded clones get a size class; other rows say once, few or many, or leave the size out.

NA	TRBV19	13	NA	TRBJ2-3	CASKRSYTDTQYF	TGTGCCAGTAAGAGATCATACACAGATACGCAGTATTTT
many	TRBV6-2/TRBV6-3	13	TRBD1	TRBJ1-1	CASSRQGGTEAFF	TGTGCCAGCAGTCGACAGGGGGGAACTGAAGCTTTCTTT
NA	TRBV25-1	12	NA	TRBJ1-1	CASSEINTEAFF	TGTGCCAGCAGTGAGATAAATACTGAAGCTTTCTTT
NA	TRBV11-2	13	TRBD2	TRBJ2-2	CASWEGYTGELFF	TGTGCCAGCTGGGAGGGGTACACCGGGGAGCTGTTTTTT
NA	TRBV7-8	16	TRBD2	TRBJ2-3	CASRRGVTPEADTQYF	TGTGCCAGTAGGCGGGGGGTCACACCCGAGGCAGATACGCAGTATTTT
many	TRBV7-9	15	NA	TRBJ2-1	CASSTGQGTYNEQFF	TGTGCCAGCAGCACGGGACAAGGAACCTACAATGAGCAGTTCTTC
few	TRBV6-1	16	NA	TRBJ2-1	CASSPRGGSSYNEQFF	TGTGCCAGCAGTCCCCGCGGCGGAAGCTCCTACAATGAGCAGTTCTTC
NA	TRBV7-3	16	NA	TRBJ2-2	CASSPMRSANTGELFF	TGTGCCAGCAGCCCGATGCGATCTGCAAACACCGGGGAGCTGTTTTTT
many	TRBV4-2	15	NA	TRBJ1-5	CASSQDQSVNQPQHF	TGTGCCAGCAGCCAAGATCAGTCGGTGAATCAGCCCCAGCATTTT
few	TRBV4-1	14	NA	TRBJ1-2	CASSQVGTNYGYTF	TGCGCCAGCAGCCAAGTGGGTACTAACTATGGCTACACCTTC